This passage covers 3 T cell receptor beta chains from one sample sequenced in a study of cytomegalovirus exposure and HLA in healthy donors (dated 2017 in TCRdb). The receptor library was made with the immunoSEQ multiplex PCR assay. For the multiplex PCR, a mixture combining 60 forward primers for TCR Vbeta segments and 13 reverse primers for TCR Jbeta segments was used. Entries here come from immuneACCESS through TCRdb and include only in-frame sequences with V and J called. Some clones fail to appear in such tables; in the studies checked, an unresolved V gene covers under half of the shortfall, and the cause of the remainder is unknown. Present in this sample are roughly 100,000 clones, approximately 79% of which were seen just once. The top ten hold roughly 5.9% of the sample. Sample: PBMCs. The origin of the receptors is a man aged 60 to 75 in good health and CMV-seropositive.

This clone appeared once. J is TRBJ1-3 and V is TRBV4-1, with D perhaps TRBD1 (6 bases). Germline V lookup: CDR1 MGHRA, CDR2 YSYEKL. The CDR3 is made up of 19 amino acids. V was trimmed by 0 bases and J by 0 bases, leaving 18 bases between them. In nucleotides, the CDR3 is TGCGCCAGCAGCCAAGAAGAGGGGGGGCACCTGAGCTCTGGAAACACCATATATTTT. Its translation is CASSQEEGGHLSSGNTIYF.

This rearrangement joins TRBV7-2 to TRBJ1-2; possibly TRBD1 for D (6 bases). The CDR3 is 13 amino acids. Between the trimmed V and J ends, which lost 4 bases and 8 bases, there was a span of 14 bases. In germline, CDR1 is SGHTA, CDR2 FQGNSA. CDR3 DNA: TGTGCCAGCAGCTCGTCATACAGGGAAGGCTACACCTTC. This sequence encodes CASSSSYREGYTF.

This chain joins TRBV9 and TRBJ1-3; 7 nucleotides line up with TRBD1. The CDR3 loop spans 18 amino acids. The trim removed 2 bases at V and 0 bases at J, leaving 11 bases unmatched. The germline V gene has CDR1 SGDLS and CDR2 YYNGEE. The CDR3 loop reads CASSVQGEERNSGNTIYF. CDR3 in DNA: TGTGCCAGCAGCGTCCAGGGGGAGGAGCGAAACTCTGGAAACACCATATATTTT.